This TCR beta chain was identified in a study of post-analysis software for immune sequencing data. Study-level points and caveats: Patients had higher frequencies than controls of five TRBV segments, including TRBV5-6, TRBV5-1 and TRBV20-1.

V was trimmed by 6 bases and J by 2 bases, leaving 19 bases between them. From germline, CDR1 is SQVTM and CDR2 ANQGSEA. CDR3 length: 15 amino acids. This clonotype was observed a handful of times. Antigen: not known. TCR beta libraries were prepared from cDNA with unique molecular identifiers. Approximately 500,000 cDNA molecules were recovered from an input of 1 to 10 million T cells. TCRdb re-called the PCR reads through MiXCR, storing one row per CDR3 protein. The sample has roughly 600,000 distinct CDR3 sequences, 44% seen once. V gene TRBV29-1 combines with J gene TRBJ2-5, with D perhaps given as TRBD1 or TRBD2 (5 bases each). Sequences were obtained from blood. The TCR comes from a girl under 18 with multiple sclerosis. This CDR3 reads CSVELTGAIQETQYF. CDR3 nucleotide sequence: TGCAGCGTGGAACTCACCGGGGCTATACAAGAGACCCAGTACTTC.